Following are 18 T cell receptor beta chains from one sample sequenced in a study of T cell changes during pregnancy in multiple sclerosis (dated by TCRdb to between 2018 and 2021). Library generation was performed with the immunoSEQ multiplex PCR assay. TCRdb took over this immuneACCESS table, retaining in-frame rearrangements with V and J assigned. Such tables are incomplete; in checked studies, under half of the missing clones stem from an unresolved V gene, and the remainder is unexplained. Within this sample are roughly 89,000 clones, with about 94% of them counted one time only. The ten largest clonotypes hold about 2.4% of the sample. The material sequenced was peripheral blood, taken in the third trimester of pregnancy. The receptors come from a female donor with multiple sclerosis, enrolled in a pregnancy study.

The genes are TRBV27 and TRBJ2-7, with D possibly being TRBD1 (6 bases). Trimming removed 8 bases at V and 0 bases at J, with 14 bases between. The CDR3 spans 14 residues. Germline CDR1 MNHEY, CDR2 SMNVEV (reference sequence). CDR3 sequence reads: CASGRDILSYEQYF. The CDR3 coding sequence is TGTGCCAGCGGCCGGGACATACTCTCCTACGAGCAGTACTTC.

The V gene is TRBV27, the J gene TRBJ2-7, with TRBD2 identical over 9 bases. From germline, CDR1 is MNHEY and CDR2 SMNVEV (reference sequence). With V trimmed by 4 bases and J by 3 bases, 4 bases remained unmatched. The CDR3 is 14 residues long. CDR3 DNA: TGTGCCAGCAGTTGGACTAGCGCCTACTACGAGCAGTACTTC. As protein: CASSWTSAYYEQYF.

The J gene is TRBJ2-3, the V gene TRBV7-6; TRBD1 might be the D (6 bases). Trimming stripped 1 base from V and 2 bases from J, with 16 bases between. Germline V CDR1 and CDR2: SGHVS, FNYEAQ. This CDR3 has 17 residues. The DNA of the CDR3 is TGTGCCAGCAGCTTAGTACCCCGGACAGCGAACACAGATACGCAGTATTTT. This translates into CASSLVPRTANTDTQYF.

The rearrangement links TRBV7-2 to TRBJ1-2; 7 bases align to TRBD1. V lost 1 base, J lost 5 bases, and 7 bases stayed unmatched. Germline CDR1 and CDR2: SGHTA and FQGNSA. The length of the CDR3 is 15 residues. The CDR3 DNA reads TGTGCCAGCAGCTTAGATGTAGGGGGCGGGTATGGCTACACCTTC. The encoded protein is CASSLDVGGGYGYTF.

The rearrangement links TRBV18 to TRBJ2-5; D might be TRBD1 (6 bases). The CDR3 is 13 amino acids. CDR1 and CDR2 from the germline V gene are KGHSH and LQKENI. V lost 6 bases and J lost 4, with 12 bases in between. The CDR3 DNA follows: TGTGCCAGCTCTCAAAAACAGGGAGAGACCCAGTACTTC. Its translation: CASSQKQGETQYF.

Only one count was recorded for this clone. One end of the junction does not line up with germline, which may come from a read error. The chain joins TRBV7-9 to TRBJ2-1, with D maybe TRBD1 (5 bases). CDR1 SEHNR and CDR2 FQNEAQ come from the germline V gene (reference sequence). CDR3 length: 15 residues. CDR3 sequence (DNA): TGTGCCAGCAGCAGTCCCAGGGTCTCCGACAATGAGCAGTTCTTC. This translates into CASSSPRVSDNEQFF.

This sequence joins TRBV19 and TRBJ1-3; D not certain. Germline-derived CDR1 and CDR2 are LNHDA and SQIVND (reference sequence). The length of the CDR3 is 13 residues. The V end lost 7 bases, the J end lost 0 bases, and 7 bases lay between the germline ends. The CDR3 reads CASNSASGNTIYF. The CDR3 DNA reads as TGTGCCAGTAATAGCGCCTCTGGAAACACCATATATTTT.

This rearrangement joins TRBV5-6 to TRBJ2-1, with D possibly matching TRBD1 (5 bases). Germline-derived CDR1 and CDR2 are SGHDT and YYEEEE. The CDR3 is 16 residues long. V dropped 0 bases and J dropped 6 bases, with 16 bases sitting between them. The CDR3 nucleotides read TGTGCCAGCAGCTTGGAGGTCAGGGCGATCGGCAATGAGCAGTTCTTC. Encoded protein: CASSLEVRAIGNEQFF.

V gene TRBV19 combines with J gene TRBJ1-2; D is uncertain. The CDR3 extends over 13 amino acids. Germline-derived CDR1 and CDR2 are LNHDA and SQIVND (reference sequence). Trimming removed 1 base from V and 4 bases from J, with 7 bases in between. The CDR3 region has the DNA TGTGCCAGTAGTATAGGACGGGTCTATGGCTACACCTTC. It translates to CASSIGRVYGYTF.

The genes are TRBV6-6 and TRBJ1-5, with a possible D match to TRBD1 (5 bases). Deletions cut 4 bases from V and 0 bases from J, with 13 bases between. The germline gives CDR1 MNHNY, CDR2 SVGAGI (reference sequence). The CDR3 extends over 16 amino acids. CDR3: CASSLQVSYSNQPQHF. The CDR3, as DNA: TGTGCCAGCAGTTTACAGGTTTCCTATAGCAATCAGCCCCAGCATTTT.

V is TRBV28 and J is TRBJ2-7; D may be TRBD2 (6 bases). The ends were cut back, 2 bases at V and 4 bases at J, with 15 bases in the middle. This CDR3 is 15 amino acids long. In germline, CDR1 is MDHEN, CDR2 SYDVKM. The DNA of the CDR3 is TGTGCCAGCAGTTTAGCCGTGGGACTTTCATACGAGCAGTACTTC. Its protein is CASSLAVGLSYEQYF.

The rearrangement uses TRBV19 and TRBJ2-5, with 9 nucleotides matching TRBD1. This CDR3 region has 18 residues. J was trimmed by 5 bases and V by 6 bases; bases with no gene match: 19. Germline values: CDR1 LNHDA, CDR2 SQIVND (reference sequence). CDR3 sequence reads: CASSRTGVGFSGMETQYF. The CDR3 coding sequence is TGTGCCAGTAGCCGGACAGGGGTGGGGTTTTCTGGTATGGAGACCCAGTACTTC. The whole variable domain, remainder taken from reference TRBV19 and TRBJ2-5, is DGGITQSPKYLFRKEGQNVTLSCEQNLNHDAMYWYRQDPGQGLRLIYYSQIVNDFQKGDIAEGYSVSREKKESFPLTVTSAQKNPTAFYLCASSRTGVGFSGMETQYFGPGTRLLVL.

This chain uses TRBV7-9 with TRBJ2-3; 11 bases are a match to TRBD2. V was pared by 3 bases and J by 4 bases, with 6 bases of the junction left unmatched. The CDR3 is made up of 16 amino acids. The germline CDR1 and CDR2 sequences are SEHNR and FQNEAQ (reference sequence). Here the CDR3 DNA reads TGTGCCAGCAGCTTTACGACGGGACTAGCGGCAGATACGCAGTATTTT. It yields the protein CASSFTTGLAADTQYF. The variable domain in full, completed from reference TRBV7-9 and TRBJ2-3, reads DTGVSQNPRHKITKRGQNVTFRCDPISEHNRLYWYRQTLGQGPEFLTYFQNEAQLEKSRLLSDRFSAERPKGSFSTLEIQRTEQGDSAMYLCASSFTTGLAADTQYFGPGTRLTVL.

This sequence joins TRBV7-8 and TRBJ1-4; the D is unclear. There are 10 residues in the CDR3. The germline V gene encodes CDR1 SGHVS and CDR2 FQNEAQ. The ends were cut back, 9 bases at V and 6 bases at J, with 5 bases in the middle. Here the CDR3 reads CARSDEKLFF. In DNA form, the CDR3 reads TGTGCCAGATCGGATGAAAAACTGTTTTTT.

The V gene is TRBV4-2, the J gene TRBJ2-1; maybe TRBD2 (5 bases). V was shortened by 0 bases and J by 1 base, with 16 bases between the two germline ends. Germline CDR1 and CDR2: LGHNA and YNFKEQ. This CDR3 is 18 amino acids long. CDR3 loop: CASSQEDRIGDSYNEQFF. As DNA, the CDR3 is TGTGCCAGCAGCCAAGAGGATCGGATCGGGGATTCCTACAATGAGCAGTTCTTC.

V gene TRBV7-2 combines with J gene TRBJ1-1, with TRBD1 matching 8 bases. Germline values: CDR1 SGHTA, CDR2 FQGNSA. The CDR3 contains 17 residues. V gave up 1 base and J gave up 6 bases; unmatched junction bases: 13. The DNA for the CDR3 is TGTGCCAGCAGCTTAGAGTTCGGACAGGGAAAGGTCCCTGAAGCTTTCTTT. Protein: CASSLEFGQGKVPEAFF.

The V gene is TRBV4-1, the J gene TRBJ2-5, with 9 bases fitting TRBD1. The germline gives CDR1 MGHRA, CDR2 YSYEKL. J lost 3 bases, V lost 1 base, and 0 bases had no gene match. The CDR3 is made up of 14 amino acids. The CDR3 protein is CASSQGTGEETQYF. The CDR3 DNA sequence: TGCGCCAGCAGCCAAGGGACAGGGGAAGAGACCCAGTACTTC.

This chain links TRBV18 with TRBJ1-3; D unresolved. CDR3 length equals 17 residues. Germline V gene sequence: CDR1 KGHSH, CDR2 LQKENI. V dropped 2 bases and J dropped 1 base, with 15 bases sitting between them. CDR3 in amino acids: CASSPLNARISGNTIYF. The CDR3 coding sequence is TGTGCCAGCTCACCATTGAATGCGAGGATTTCTGGAAACACCATATATTTT.